In its sample, the clone carrying this TCR beta chain was seen once. The data stem from a study of neoadjuvant nivolumab and ipilimumab in lung cancer. Germline CDR1 is SGDLS and CDR2 is YYNGEE. CDR3 length: 16 residues. V was pared by 0 bases and J by 8 bases, with 7 bases of the junction left unmatched. TCRdb's copy holds only in-frame clones and misses some; the assay was immunoSEQ multiplex PCR. This sample has several thousand clones, with over 70% found just once. V is TRBV9 and J is TRBJ1-6; TRBD1 aligns across 8 bases. Material: tumor tissue, obtained after neoadjuvant nivolumab, alone or with ipilimumab, at or shortly before surgery. This clonotype originated in an adult with non-small cell lung cancer. The CDR3 region has the DNA TGTGCCAGCAGCGTAGCGGAGCAGGGGGCTCATTCACCCCTCCACTTT. This codes for CASSVAEQGAHSPLHF.